This is a list of T cell receptor beta chains from one sample in a study of OX40 agonist ivuxolimab in advanced cancers. Here immunoSEQ multiplex PCR was the method, and the copy in TCRdb shows in-frame clones only, minus some. The sample records tens of thousands of clones, 70% to 90% being singletons. Here the sequenced sample was CD4+ or CD8+ T cells sorted from blood, taken in a trial of the OX40 agonist ivuxolimab. The origin of the receptors is an adult with an advanced solid tumor such as melanoma, head and neck, liver or kidney cancer. Both conserved end residues are part of each CDR3. D genes are given only for firm matches. Rows may omit the clone size; those that give it use once, few, many or a size class.

clone_size: NA; cdr3_length: 13; d_call: NA; j_call: TRBJ1-5; v_call: TRBV30; cdr3_nt: TGTGCCTGGGGCAGGGGAAGCAATCAGCCCCAGCATTTT; cdr3_aa: CAWGRGSNQPQHF
clone_size: NA; cdr3_length: 14; d_call: TRBD2; j_call: TRBJ2-1; v_call: TRBV5-1; cdr3_nt: TGCGCCACCACTAGCGGGGGAACCTACAATGAGCAGTTCTTC; cdr3_aa: CATTSGGTYNEQFF
clone_size: NA; cdr3_length: 13; d_call: NA; j_call: TRBJ2-7; v_call: TRBV5-4; cdr3_nt: TGTGCCAGCACCTCCACCAGCTCCTACGAGCAGTACTTC; cdr3_aa: CASTSTSSYEQYF
clone_size: NA; cdr3_length: 17; d_call: TRBD1; j_call: TRBJ1-5; v_call: TRBV11-2; cdr3_nt: TGTGCCAGCAGCTTAGCAGCGACAGGGAGAGGCTATCAGCCCCAGCATTTT; cdr3_aa: CASSLAATGRGYQPQHF
clone_size: NA; cdr3_length: 15; d_call: NA; j_call: TRBJ2-5; v_call: TRBV6-1; cdr3_nt: TGTGCCAGCAGGCTCACCGGGACGCTCCAAGGGACCCAGTACTTC; cdr3_aa: CASRLTGTLQGTQYF
clone_size: NA; cdr3_length: 15; d_call: NA; j_call: TRBJ2-6; v_call: TRBV5-8; cdr3_nt: TGTGCCAGCAGGCAACGTTCCTCTGGGGCCAACGTCCTGACTTTC; cdr3_aa: CASRQRSSGANVLTF
clone_size: NA; cdr3_length: 16; d_call: NA; j_call: TRBJ2-2; v_call: TRBV7-7; cdr3_nt: TGTGCCAGCAGCTCACAGGGGGGGTCGAACACCGGGGAGCTGTTTTTT; cdr3_aa: CASSSQGGSNTGELFF
clone_size: NA; cdr3_length: 15; d_call: NA; j_call: TRBJ1-4; v_call: TRBV19; cdr3_nt: TGTGCCAGTAACTTATTGGGAGCAACTAATGAAAAACTGTTTTTT; cdr3_aa: CASNLLGATNEKLFF
clone_size: NA; cdr3_length: 14; d_call: NA; j_call: TRBJ2-5; v_call: TRBV7-7; cdr3_nt: TGTGCCAGCAGCTTATCAGGGGACAAAGAGACCCAGTACTTC; cdr3_aa: CASSLSGDKETQYF
clone_size: NA; cdr3_length: 18; d_call: NA; j_call: TRBJ2-4; v_call: TRBV11-2; cdr3_nt: TGTGCCAGCAGCTTAGTAATTCGGCAGGGACTAGCCAAAAACATTCAGTACTTC; cdr3_aa: CASSLVIRQGLAKNIQYF
clone_size: NA; cdr3_length: 13; d_call: NA; j_call: TRBJ1-4; v_call: TRBV6-1; cdr3_nt: TGTGCCAGCAGTGAAAACACGAATGAAAAACTGTTTTTT; cdr3_aa: CASSENTNEKLFF
clone_size: NA; cdr3_length: 14; d_call: TRBD1; j_call: TRBJ2-1; v_call: TRBV7-2; cdr3_nt: TGTGCCAGCAGCAGAGACAGGGCCGACAATGAGCAGTTCTTC; cdr3_aa: CASSRDRADNEQFF
clone_size: NA; cdr3_length: 14; d_call: NA; j_call: TRBJ1-1; v_call: TRBV27; cdr3_nt: TGTGCCAGCAGCCCGCGAGGGATTAACAGCGGAGCTTTCTTT; cdr3_aa: CASSPRGINSGAFF
clone_size: NA; cdr3_length: 14; d_call: NA; j_call: TRBJ1-1; v_call: TRBV11-1; cdr3_nt: TGTGCCAGCAGCTTAGCGGGTCTGAACACTGAAGCTTTCTTT; cdr3_aa: CASSLAGLNTEAFF
clone_size: NA; cdr3_length: 15; d_call: TRBD1; j_call: TRBJ2-3; v_call: TRBV6-1; cdr3_nt: TGTGCCAGCAGTGAAATGGGACAGAGCACAGATACGCAGTATTTT; cdr3_aa: CASSEMGQSTDTQYF
clone_size: few; cdr3_length: 14; d_call: TRBD1; j_call: TRBJ1-2; v_call: TRBV19; cdr3_nt: TGTGCCAGTAGTATGGATCCTAACAGGGGCGTCGGCGCCTTC; cdr3_aa: CASSMDPNRGVGAF
clone_size: medium-sized; cdr3_length: 15; d_call: NA; j_call: TRBJ1-1; v_call: TRBV19; cdr3_nt: TGTGCCAGTAGTAGGACAGCGGCCCCGAACACTGAAGCTTTCTTT; cdr3_aa: CASSRTAAPNTEAFF
clone_size: NA; cdr3_length: 13; d_call: NA; j_call: TRBJ2-5; v_call: TRBV5-5; cdr3_nt: TGTGCCAGCAGCTTGGGGGTCCGAGAGACCCAGTACTTC; cdr3_aa: CASSLGVRETQYF
clone_size: NA; cdr3_length: 13; d_call: NA; j_call: TRBJ2-1; v_call: TRBV5-1; cdr3_nt: TGCGCCAGCAGTACGGACAGCGGCAATGAGCAGTTCTTC; cdr3_aa: CASSTDSGNEQFF
clone_size: NA; cdr3_length: 14; d_call: NA; j_call: TRBJ2-1; v_call: TRBV5-4; cdr3_nt: TGTGCCAGCAGCCCACAGATAAGTGGAAATGAGCAGTTCTTC; cdr3_aa: CASSPQISGNEQFF
clone_size: NA; cdr3_length: 13; d_call: TRBD1; j_call: TRBJ1-2; v_call: TRBV7-2; cdr3_nt: TGTGCCAGCAGCGACAGGGTAAACTATGGCTACACCTTC; cdr3_aa: CASSDRVNYGYTF
clone_size: NA; cdr3_length: 13; d_call: NA; j_call: TRBJ2-3; v_call: TRBV27; cdr3_nt: TGTGCCAGCAGCTTCCGCCCCGCAGATACGCAGTATTTT; cdr3_aa: CASSFRPADTQYF
clone_size: NA; cdr3_length: 16; d_call: TRBD2; j_call: TRBJ2-2; v_call: TRBV9; cdr3_nt: TGTGCCAGCAGCCCCCCAGCTAGCGGGGCCACCGGGGAGCTGTTTTTT; cdr3_aa: CASSPPASGATGELFF
clone_size: once; cdr3_length: 15; d_call: NA; j_call: TRBJ2-3; v_call: TRBV19; cdr3_nt: TGTGCCAGTAGTCTACCTGGGACTAGCACAGATACGCAGTATTTT; cdr3_aa: CASSLPGTSTDTQYF
clone_size: NA; cdr3_length: 15; d_call: NA; j_call: TRBJ1-6; v_call: TRBV28; cdr3_nt: TGTGCCAGCAGTCCGGGGGCGATTAATAATTCACCCCTCCACTTT; cdr3_aa: CASSPGAINNSPLHF
clone_size: NA; cdr3_length: 15; d_call: NA; j_call: TRBJ2-3; v_call: TRBV7-2; cdr3_nt: TGTGCCAGCAGCTTTGGGGGCCGGGGCACAGATACGCAGTATTTT; cdr3_aa: CASSFGGRGTDTQYF
clone_size: NA; cdr3_length: 14; d_call: NA; j_call: TRBJ2-3; v_call: TRBV5-7; cdr3_nt: TGTGCCAGCAGCCGGGGAGAACAGTCAGATACGCAGTATTTT; cdr3_aa: CASSRGEQSDTQYF
clone_size: NA; cdr3_length: 12; d_call: NA; j_call: TRBJ2-5; v_call: TRBV7-2; cdr3_nt: TGTGCCAGCAGTTTGTGGAAGGAGACCCAGTACTTC; cdr3_aa: CASSLWKETQYF
clone_size: NA; cdr3_length: 14; d_call: NA; j_call: TRBJ1-1; v_call: TRBV6-1; cdr3_nt: TGTGCCAGCAGTGAATTACAGGGCGTGTCTGAAGCTTTCTTT; cdr3_aa: CASSELQGVSEAFF
clone_size: NA; cdr3_length: 11; d_call: NA; j_call: TRBJ1-1; v_call: TRBV6-1; cdr3_nt: TGTGCCAGCATCTCCGCCACTGAAGCTTTCTTT; cdr3_aa: CASISATEAFF
clone_size: few; cdr3_length: 18; d_call: NA; j_call: TRBJ2-6; v_call: TRBV11-1; cdr3_nt: TGTGCCAGCAGCCGTGTTCGGGGGTGGGGCTCTGGGGCCAACGTCCTGACTTTC; cdr3_aa: CASSRVRGWGSGANVLTF
clone_size: NA; cdr3_length: 15; d_call: TRBD1; j_call: TRBJ2-7; v_call: TRBV6-5; cdr3_nt: TGTGCCATCAGTACAACCGGGACAGGGTTCTACGAGCAGTACTTC; cdr3_aa: CAISTTGTGFYEQYF
clone_size: NA; cdr3_length: 15; d_call: TRBD1; j_call: TRBJ2-3; v_call: TRBV27; cdr3_nt: TGTGCCAGCAGTGACTACAGGGGGGCAACGGATACGCAGTATTTT; cdr3_aa: CASSDYRGATDTQYF
clone_size: few; cdr3_length: 14; d_call: NA; j_call: TRBJ2-7; v_call: TRBV2; cdr3_nt: TGTGCCAGCAGTCATCCGGGGTTCACCTACGAGCAGTACTTC; cdr3_aa: CASSHPGFTYEQYF
clone_size: NA; cdr3_length: 15; d_call: TRBD1; j_call: TRBJ1-5; v_call: TRBV5-4; cdr3_nt: TGTGCCAGCAGCTCAGGAGGACAGGCCAATCAGCCCCAGCATTTT; cdr3_aa: CASSSGGQANQPQHF
clone_size: NA; cdr3_length: 17; d_call: NA; j_call: TRBJ1-5; v_call: TRBV15; cdr3_nt: TGTGCCACCAGCAGAGAAGAGGCAGGTTCTCGCTATCAGCCCCAGCATTTT; cdr3_aa: CATSREEAGSRYQPQHF
clone_size: NA; cdr3_length: 13; d_call: NA; j_call: TRBJ2-7; v_call: TRBV6-5; cdr3_nt: TGTGCCAGCAGTTACACGGGGCTTTACGAGCAGTACTTC; cdr3_aa: CASSYTGLYEQYF
clone_size: NA; cdr3_length: 13; d_call: TRBD2; j_call: TRBJ2-7; v_call: TRBV14; cdr3_nt: TGTGCCAGCAGCCGTGGACTAGCGAACGAGCAGTACTTC; cdr3_aa: CASSRGLANEQYF
clone_size: NA; cdr3_length: 14; d_call: NA; j_call: TRBJ2-3; v_call: TRBV27; cdr3_nt: TGTGCCAGCAGTTTAGCGTTAGGGGTTAATACGCAGTATTTT; cdr3_aa: CASSLALGVNTQYF
clone_size: NA; cdr3_length: 16; d_call: NA; j_call: TRBJ1-3; v_call: TRBV25-1; cdr3_nt: TGTGCCAGCAGTGAACCGGGGCTATTCTCTGGAAACACCATATATTTT; cdr3_aa: CASSEPGLFSGNTIYF
clone_size: NA; cdr3_length: 13; d_call: NA; j_call: TRBJ1-2; v_call: TRBV6-6; cdr3_nt: TGTGCCAGCAGCCCCACACAATGGGGGGGCTACACCTTC; cdr3_aa: CASSPTQWGGYTF
clone_size: NA; cdr3_length: 14; d_call: NA; j_call: TRBJ2-7; v_call: TRBV5-4; cdr3_nt: TGTGCCAGCAGCCCCCAAATTTGGTCCTACGAGCAGTACTTC; cdr3_aa: CASSPQIWSYEQYF